This T cell receptor beta chain was recorded in a study of blood T cell repertoires in COVID-19. Only in-frame clones appear in the TCRdb table, and some are missing; sequencing was by immunoSEQ multiplex PCR. Here the sample spans 85,000 or so clones, roughly 95% being singletons. This TCR came from a human donor with active COVID-19. The donor label of this sample is uncertain. Material: peripheral blood.

The CDR3 DNA reads TGTGCCAGCAGTTTAGGGGGGCCGGGCCTTTACTTC. This encodes CASSLGGPGLYF. The rearrangement joins TRBV12-3 or TRBV12-4 to TRBJ2-4; D possibly corresponds to TRBD1 (6 bases). This CDR3 is built from 12 residues. V lost 1 base and J 16 bases, leaving 14 bases between the germline ends.